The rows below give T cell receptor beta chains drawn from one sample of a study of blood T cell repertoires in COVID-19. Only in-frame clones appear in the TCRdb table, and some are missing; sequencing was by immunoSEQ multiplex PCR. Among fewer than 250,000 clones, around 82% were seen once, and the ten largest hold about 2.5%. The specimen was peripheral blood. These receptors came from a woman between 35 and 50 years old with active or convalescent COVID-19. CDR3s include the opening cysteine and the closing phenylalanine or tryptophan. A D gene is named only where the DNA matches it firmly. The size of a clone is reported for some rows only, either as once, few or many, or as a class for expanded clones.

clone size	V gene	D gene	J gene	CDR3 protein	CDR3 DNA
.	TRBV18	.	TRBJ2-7	CASSLQAYEQYF	TGTGCCAGCTCACTACAGGCCTACGAGCAGTACTTC
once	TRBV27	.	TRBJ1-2	CASSSRVERVDGYTF	TGTGCCAGCAGTTCCAGGGTCGAACGGGTGGATGGCTACACCTTC
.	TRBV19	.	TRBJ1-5	CASKITGGVPQHF	TGTGCCAGTAAAATCACTGGGGGGGTGCCCCAGCATTTT
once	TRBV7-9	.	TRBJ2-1	CASSLGGPYNEQFF	TGTGCCAGCAGCTTAGGGGGCCCCTACAATGAGCAGTTCTTC
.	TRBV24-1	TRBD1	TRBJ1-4	CATSDADRGNEKLFF	TGTGCCACCAGTGATGCTGACAGGGGTAATGAAAAACTGTTTTTT
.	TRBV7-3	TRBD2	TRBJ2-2	CASSPKRGEPNTGELFF	TGTGCCAGCAGCCCCAAGCGGGGGGAGCCGAACACCGGGGAGCTGTTTTTT
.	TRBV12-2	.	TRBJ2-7	CASPQAPGPTPSGSYEQYF	TGTGCAAGCCCGCAGGCGCCCGGCCCCACCCCAAGCGGCTCCTACGAGCAGTACTTC
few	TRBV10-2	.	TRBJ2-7	CASRRDRLYEQYF	TGCGCCAGCAGGAGAGACAGACTCTACGAGCAGTACTTC
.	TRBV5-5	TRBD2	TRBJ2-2	CASSRWYREGTGELFF	TGTGCCAGCAGTCGGTGGTATCGGGAGGGCACCGGGGAGCTGTTTTTT
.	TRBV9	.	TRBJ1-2	CASSVTPRDGGGRGFSGGYTF	TGTGCCAGCAGCGTAACCCCACGGGATGGGGGGGGCCGAGGCTTTTCTGGTGGCTACACCTTC
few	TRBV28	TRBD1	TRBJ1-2	CASSLPYGQGNGYTF	TGTGCCAGCAGTTTACCATACGGACAGGGCAATGGCTACACCTTC
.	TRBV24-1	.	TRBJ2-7	CATSDSSSEQYF	TGTGCCACCAGTGATTCCTCTTCCGAGCAGTACTTC
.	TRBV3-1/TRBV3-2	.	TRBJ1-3	CASSRGGTGNTIYF	TGTGCCAGCAGCCGTGGAGGGACTGGAAACACCATATATTTT
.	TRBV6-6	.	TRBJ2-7	CASSLRGMPYEQYF	TGTGCCAGCAGTTTGAGGGGGATGCCCTACGAGCAGTACTTC
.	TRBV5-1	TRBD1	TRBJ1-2	CASSLGGQLSNYGYTF	TGCGCCAGCAGCTTGGGGGGACAGCTTTCTAACTATGGCTACACCTTC
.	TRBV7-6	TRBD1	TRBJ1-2	CASSSSGTGWNYGYTF	TGTGCCAGCAGCTCGTCCGGGACAGGGTGGAACTATGGCTACACCTTC
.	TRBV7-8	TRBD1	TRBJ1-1	CASSPYRGAGITEAFF	TGTGCCAGCAGCCCATACAGGGGCGCAGGGATCACTGAAGCTTTCTTT
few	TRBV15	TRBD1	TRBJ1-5	CATSTGPLDRDVNQPQHF	TGTGCCACCAGCACCGGACCCTTAGACAGGGACGTTAATCAGCCCCAGCATTTT
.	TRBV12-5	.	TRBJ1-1	CASPLGGTEAFF	TGTGCTAGTCCCCTGGGAGGGACTGAAGCTTTCTTT
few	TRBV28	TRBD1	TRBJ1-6	CASSAGTGFAGNSPLHF	TGTGCCAGCAGTGCGGGGACAGGGTTTGCGGGGAATTCACCCCTCCACTTT
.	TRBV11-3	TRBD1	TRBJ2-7	CASSFSGTGIYEQYF	TGTGCCAGCAGCTTCTCCGGGACAGGGATATACGAGCAGTACTTC
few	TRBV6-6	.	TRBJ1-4	CASTGKGTNEKLFF	TGTGCCAGTACAGGGAAGGGAACTAATGAAAAACTGTTTTTT
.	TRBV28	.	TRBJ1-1	CASSPHSGVGTEAFF	TGTGCCAGCAGTCCCCACTCGGGGGTAGGCACTGAAGCTTTCTTT
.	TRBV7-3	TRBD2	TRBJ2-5	CASSPVAGGGRETQYF	TGTGCCAGCAGCCCCGTCGCGGGAGGGGGTAGGGAGACCCAGTACTTC
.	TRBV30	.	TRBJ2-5	CAWSGTNGARTQYF	TGTGCCTGGAGTGGGACTAACGGGGCGCGGACCCAGTACTTC
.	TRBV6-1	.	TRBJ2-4	CASSEMGGENIQYF	TGTGCCAGCAGTGAAATGGGGGGAGAAAACATTCAGTACTTC
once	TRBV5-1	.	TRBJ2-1	CASSLGASYNEQFF	TGCGCCAGCAGCTTAGGGGCTTCCTACAATGAGCAGTTCTTC
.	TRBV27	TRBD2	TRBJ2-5	CASSFSPRVAGAGETQYF	TGTGCCAGCAGTTTTAGCCCTAGGGTAGCGGGGGCGGGGGAGACCCAGTACTTC
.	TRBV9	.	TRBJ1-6	CASSGQGQGNSPLHF	TGTGCCAGCAGCGGCCAGGGTCAGGGAAATTCACCCCTCCACTTT
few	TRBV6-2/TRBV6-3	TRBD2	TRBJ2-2	CASSIGPGGTGELFF	TGTGCCAGCAGCATAGGCCCGGGAGGGACCGGGGAGCTGTTTTTT
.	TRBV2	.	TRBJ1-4	CASSATQGSNEKLFF	TGTGCCAGCAGTGCGACACAGGGTTCCAATGAAAAACTGTTTTTT
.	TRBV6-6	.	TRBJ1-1	CASSSRREGDTEAFF	TGTGCCAGCAGTTCTCGGAGGGAGGGGGACACTGAAGCTTTCTTT
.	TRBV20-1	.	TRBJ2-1	CSASRGLLYNEQFF	TGCAGTGCTAGTAGGGGACTCCTCTACAATGAGCAGTTCTTC
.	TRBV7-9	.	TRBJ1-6	CASSLKKGGDSPLHF	TGTGCCAGCAGCTTAAAAAAAGGCGGAGATTCACCCCTCCACTTT
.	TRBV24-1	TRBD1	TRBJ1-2	CATSRGQDISGYTF	TGTGCCACCAGTAGGGGACAGGATATTTCTGGCTACACCTTC
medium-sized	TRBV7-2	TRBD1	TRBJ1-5	CASSFMSGGHQPQHF	TGTGCCAGCAGCTTTATGTCAGGGGGACATCAGCCCCAGCATTTT
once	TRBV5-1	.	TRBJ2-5	CASSLLSETQYF	TGCGCCAGCAGCTTGCTATCGGAGACCCAGTACTTC
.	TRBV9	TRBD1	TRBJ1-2	CASSPWGTGGHTF	TGTGCCAGCAGCCCTTGGGGGACAGGGGGCCACACCTTC
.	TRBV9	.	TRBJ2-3	CASSLRGDTQYF	TGTGCCAGCAGCCTCAGGGGAGATACGCAGTATTTT
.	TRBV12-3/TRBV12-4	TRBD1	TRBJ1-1	CASSRDRNTEAFF	TGTGCCAGCAGTCGGGACAGGAACACTGAAGCTTTCTTT